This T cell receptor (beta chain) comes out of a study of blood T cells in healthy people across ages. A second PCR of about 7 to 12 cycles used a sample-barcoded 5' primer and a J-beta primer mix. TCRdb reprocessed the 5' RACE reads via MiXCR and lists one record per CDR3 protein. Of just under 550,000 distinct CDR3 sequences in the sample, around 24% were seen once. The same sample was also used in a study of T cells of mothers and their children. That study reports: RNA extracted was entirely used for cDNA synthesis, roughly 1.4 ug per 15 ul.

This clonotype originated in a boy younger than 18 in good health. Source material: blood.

The CDR3 DNA reads TGCAGTGCTAGAGCCGAACAGGGCGGTCAGCCCCAGCATTTT. Its protein product is CSARAEQGGQPQHF. This sequence joins TRBV20-1 and TRBJ1-5; the D gene is possibly TRBD1 (6 bases). The V gene's germline CDR1 is DFQATT and CDR2 SNEGSKA (reference sequence). V lost 1 base to trimming and J lost 6 bases, with 13 bases between them. The CDR3 consists of 14 residues.